This TCR beta chain was obtained from a study of blood T cell repertoires in COVID-19 (dated by TCRdb to about 2020). About the study as a whole: Samples covering the acute and convalescent phases of COVID-19 were provided by collaborators in the United States, Italy and Spain. The prospective study material was composed of cDNA or gDNA derived from T cells, B-cell-depleted T cells, or PBMCs. Deeply sampled blood TCRbeta repertoires from subjects exposed to, actively infected with, or recovered from COVID-19 were included in the dataset. The repertoires were released in a freely available public database intended as a resource for research on the immune response to SARS-CoV-2. Samples came from the ongoing ImmuneRACE study (first 160 participants) plus 1,254 subjects from 6 global collaborators. Sample metadata almost always included a de-identified subject ID, COVID-19 status, age in years and sex. Where available, HLA class I and class II types were taken from metadata supplied by the sample provider and were not determined by assay-based typing. The investigation overall reported the following: Clinical and demographic metadata were provided uncurated, with the amount varying by source and participant.

Of note for this clone: Its antigen remains undetermined. Qualities for individual bases were not recorded, and no much larger clone is one base off.

At one collaborating source in Seattle, patients were enrolled during active infection and were followed longitudinally through the course of disease. The collaborating institutions used their own protocols to collect whole blood in K2EDTA tubes. For TCRbeta analysis, collaborators shipped samples as frozen whole blood, isolated PBMCs, or DNA extracted from either of those sample types. TCRbeta CDR3 regions were amplified from genomic DNA using the immunoSEQ Assay, a bias-controlled multiplex PCR. The authors' pipeline ran thus. Nucleated cell counts per sample were estimated from amplification of reference gene primers within the assay. To quantify the absolute abundance of each unique TCRbeta CDR3 rearrangement, sequence reads were collapsed and filtered. For each sample, productive Simpson clonality was calculated as the square root of Simpson's diversity index over productive rearrangements. What TCRdb holds here is the immuneACCESS table cut down to in-frame rearrangements. Part of the clones is not present; checked against another copy, under half of the missing clones reflect an unresolved V gene, and the others are unexplained. That table is the source of V, J and clone size, and D and trimming were worked out from the DNA. For this sample there are some 200,000 clones; 85% appear just once. The top ten clonotypes cover 2.4% of the sample.

This receptor was taken from a woman between 70 and 85 years old with COVID-19, enrolled during active disease. The material sequenced was peripheral blood.

In nucleotides, the sequence is TGTGCCAGCAGTTCCCGCCGACTCGGAGGGGAGCAGTACTTC. Translated, it gives CASSSRRLGGEQYF. This chain is built from TRBV6-5 and TRBJ2-7; the D gene is possibly TRBD2, with 6 bases matching. Reading from cysteine to phenylalanine, the CDR3 counts 14 amino acids. Only CDR3 DNA is held: 42 bases, read in frame from base 1. The CDR1 and CDR2 encoded by the germline V gene are MNHEY and SVGAGI. V and J lose 4 bases and 7 bases, and a span of 17 bases separates them.